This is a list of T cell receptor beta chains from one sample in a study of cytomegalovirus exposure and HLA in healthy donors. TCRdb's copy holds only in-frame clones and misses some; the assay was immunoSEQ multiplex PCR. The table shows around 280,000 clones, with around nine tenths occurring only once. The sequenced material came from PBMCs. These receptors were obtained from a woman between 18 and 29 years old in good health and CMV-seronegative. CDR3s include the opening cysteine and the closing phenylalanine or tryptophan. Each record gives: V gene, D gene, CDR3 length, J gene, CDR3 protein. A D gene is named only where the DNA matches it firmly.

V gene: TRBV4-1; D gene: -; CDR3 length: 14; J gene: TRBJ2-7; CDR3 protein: CASSQAVRGYEQYF
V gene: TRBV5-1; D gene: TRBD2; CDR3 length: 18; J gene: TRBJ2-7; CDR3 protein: CASSFRLAGAPGSYEQYF
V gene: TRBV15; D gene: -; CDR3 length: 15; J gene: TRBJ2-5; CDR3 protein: CATSRDTAYQETQYF
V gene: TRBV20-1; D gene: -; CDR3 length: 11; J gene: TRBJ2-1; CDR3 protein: CSATRNNEQFF
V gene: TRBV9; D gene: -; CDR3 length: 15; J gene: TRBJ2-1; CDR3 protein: CASSVEIAPGAEQFF
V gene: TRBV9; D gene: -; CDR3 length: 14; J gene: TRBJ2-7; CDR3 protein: CASSITGLPYEQYF
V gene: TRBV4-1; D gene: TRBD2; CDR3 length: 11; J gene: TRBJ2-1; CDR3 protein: CASSQRGEQFF
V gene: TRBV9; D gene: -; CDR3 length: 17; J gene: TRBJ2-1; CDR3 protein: CASNPGANIRSYNEQFF
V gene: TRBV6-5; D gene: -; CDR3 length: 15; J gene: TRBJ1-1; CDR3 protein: CASSYLDTLGTEAFF
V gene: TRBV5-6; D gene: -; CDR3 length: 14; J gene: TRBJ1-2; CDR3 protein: CASSLDRSSYGYTF
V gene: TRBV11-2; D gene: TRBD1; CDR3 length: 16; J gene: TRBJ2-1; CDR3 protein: CASSSRRQGARDEQFF
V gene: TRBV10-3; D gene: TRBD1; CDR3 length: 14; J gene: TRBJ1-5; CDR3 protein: CAISGGQGDQPQHF
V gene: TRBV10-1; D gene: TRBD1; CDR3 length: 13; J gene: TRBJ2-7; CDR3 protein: CASSPGQGVRQYF
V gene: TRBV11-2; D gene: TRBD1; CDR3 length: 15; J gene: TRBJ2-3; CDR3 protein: CASSPDRGRTDTQYF
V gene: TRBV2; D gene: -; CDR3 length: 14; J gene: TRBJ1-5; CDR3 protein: CASGGDGANQPQHF
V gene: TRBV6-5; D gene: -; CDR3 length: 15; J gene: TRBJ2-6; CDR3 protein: CASSSRGAGANVLTF
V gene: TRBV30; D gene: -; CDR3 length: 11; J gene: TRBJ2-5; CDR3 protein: CAWRATLEQYF
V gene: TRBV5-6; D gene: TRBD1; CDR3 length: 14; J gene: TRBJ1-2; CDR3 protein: CASSPGQAARGYTF
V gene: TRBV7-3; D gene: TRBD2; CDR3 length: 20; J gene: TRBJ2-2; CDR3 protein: CASSLAGGLAGGVNTGELFF
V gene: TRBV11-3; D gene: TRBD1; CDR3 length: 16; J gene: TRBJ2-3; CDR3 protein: CASSSGTGAITDTQYF
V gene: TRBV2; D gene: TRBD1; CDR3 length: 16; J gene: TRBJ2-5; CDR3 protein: CASSETGTGGRETQYF
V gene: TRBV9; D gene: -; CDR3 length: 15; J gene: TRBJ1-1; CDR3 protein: CASSVATGPNVEAFF
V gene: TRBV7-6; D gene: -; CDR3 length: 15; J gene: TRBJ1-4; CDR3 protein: CASSPNPGADEKLFF
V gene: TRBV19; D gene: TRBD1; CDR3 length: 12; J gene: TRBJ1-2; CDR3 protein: CASLTGLYGYTF
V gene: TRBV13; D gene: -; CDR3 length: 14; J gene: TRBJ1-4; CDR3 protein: CASSSRGKNEKLFF
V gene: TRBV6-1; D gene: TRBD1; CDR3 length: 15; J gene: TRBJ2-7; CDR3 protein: CASSATQGAPYEQYF
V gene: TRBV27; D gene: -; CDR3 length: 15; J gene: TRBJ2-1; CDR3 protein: CASSLLERFGGEQFF
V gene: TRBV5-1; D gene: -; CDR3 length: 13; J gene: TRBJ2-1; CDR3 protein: CASSLGSTGEQFF
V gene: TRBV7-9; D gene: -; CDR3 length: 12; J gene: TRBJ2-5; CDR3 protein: CASSPGQETQYF
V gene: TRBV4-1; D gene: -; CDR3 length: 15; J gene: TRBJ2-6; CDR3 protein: CASSPIPSGANVLTF
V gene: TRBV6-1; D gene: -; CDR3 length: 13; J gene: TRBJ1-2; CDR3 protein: CASKKQPNYGYTF
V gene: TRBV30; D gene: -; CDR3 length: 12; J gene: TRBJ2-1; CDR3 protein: CAWSVGAVEQFF
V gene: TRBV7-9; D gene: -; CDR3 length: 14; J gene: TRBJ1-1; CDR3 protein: CSSSFVSGFTEAFF
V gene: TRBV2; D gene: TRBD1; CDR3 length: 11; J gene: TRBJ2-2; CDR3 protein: CAGRRGRELFF
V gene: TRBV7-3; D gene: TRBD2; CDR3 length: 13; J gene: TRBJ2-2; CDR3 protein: CASRLAGAGELFF
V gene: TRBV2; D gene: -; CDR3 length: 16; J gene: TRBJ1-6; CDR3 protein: CASSESRVDTNSPLHF
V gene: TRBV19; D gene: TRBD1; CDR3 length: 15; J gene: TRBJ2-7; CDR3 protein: CASSPGQGNSYEQYF
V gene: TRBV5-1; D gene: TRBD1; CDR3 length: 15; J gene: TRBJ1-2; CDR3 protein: CASSLDENRGRGYTF
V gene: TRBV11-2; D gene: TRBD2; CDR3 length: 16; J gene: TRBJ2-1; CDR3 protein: CASSSPIAGGPVEQFF
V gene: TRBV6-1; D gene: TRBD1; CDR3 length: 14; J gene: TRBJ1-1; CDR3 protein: CASSDQGVNTEAFF
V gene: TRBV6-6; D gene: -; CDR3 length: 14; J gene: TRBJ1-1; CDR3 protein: CASSTRGRNTEAFF
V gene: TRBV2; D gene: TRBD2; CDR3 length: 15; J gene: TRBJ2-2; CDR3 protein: CAGTKGTTNTGELFF
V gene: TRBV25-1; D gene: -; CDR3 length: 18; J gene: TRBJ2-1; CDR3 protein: CASSDSLGVGGSRNEQFF
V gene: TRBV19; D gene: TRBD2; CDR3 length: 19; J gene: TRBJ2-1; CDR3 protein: CASSIHSSGLAGGTGEQFF
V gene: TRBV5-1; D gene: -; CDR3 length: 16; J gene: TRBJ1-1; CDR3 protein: CASSSRDTYLNTEAFF
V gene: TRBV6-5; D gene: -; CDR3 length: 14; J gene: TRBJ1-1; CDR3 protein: CASRPTGLVTEAFF
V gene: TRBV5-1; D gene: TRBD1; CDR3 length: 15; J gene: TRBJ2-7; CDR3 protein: CASPTPGQGLYEQYF
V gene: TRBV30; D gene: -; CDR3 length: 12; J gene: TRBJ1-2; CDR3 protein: CAWSPGTPEYTF
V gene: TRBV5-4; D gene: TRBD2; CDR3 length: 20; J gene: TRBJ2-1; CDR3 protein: CASSLYPGLAGGSSYNEQFF
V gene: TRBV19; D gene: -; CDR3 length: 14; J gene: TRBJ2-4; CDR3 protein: CASSVDPGTPLQYF
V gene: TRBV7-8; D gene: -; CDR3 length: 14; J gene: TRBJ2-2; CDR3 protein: CASSFEQGTGELFF
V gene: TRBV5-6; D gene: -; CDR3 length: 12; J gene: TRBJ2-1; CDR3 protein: CASSLEPHEQFF
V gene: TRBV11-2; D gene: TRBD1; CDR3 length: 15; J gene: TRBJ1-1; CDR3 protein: CASSLRDRVNTEAFF